The 2 T cell receptor beta chains below were found in one sample sequenced in a study of blood T cell repertoires in COVID-19. Only in-frame clones appear in the TCRdb table, and some are missing; sequencing was by immunoSEQ multiplex PCR. The sample carries 98,000 or so clones, 60% to 85% recorded once. The specimen sequenced was peripheral blood. These receptors came from a middle-aged woman with acute or convalescent COVID-19.

CDR3 sequence (DNA): TGTGCCAGCAGCCCCGTCCCCGGGACAGGTACAGAGCAGTACTTC. This gives the protein CASSPVPGTGTEQYF. V gene TRBV7-2 combines with J gene TRBJ2-7; the match to TRBD1 covers 8 bases. This CDR3 is built from 15 residues. The V gene end was trimmed by 5 bases and the J gene end by 7 bases; junction bases not matched to a gene: 13. The V gene's germline CDR1 is SGHTA and CDR2 FQGNSA. The whole variable domain, filled in from reference TRBV7-2 and TRBJ2-7, reads GAGVSQSPSNKVTEKGKDVELRCDPISGHTALYWYRQSLGQGLEFLIYFQGNSAPDKSGLPSDRFSAERTGGSVSTLTIQRTQQEDSAVYLCASSPVPGTGTEQYFGPGTRLTVT.

This clone appeared many times. The rearrangement joins TRBV7-9 to TRBJ1-4; TRBD1 aligns across 8 bases. The junction had 12 bases not matched to a gene; V was cut back by 5 bases and J by 1 base. The CDR3 has 18 amino acids. Germline V gene sequence: CDR1 SEHNR, CDR2 FQNEAQ (reference sequence). DNA of the CDR3: TGTGCCAGCAGCGTAGGCTCACAGGGGGACGTAACTAATGAAAAACTGTTTTTT. Its translation is CASSVGSQGDVTNEKLFF. The full variable domain, its missing parts supplied by reference TRBV7-9 and TRBJ1-4, is DTGVSQNPRHKITKRGQNVTFRCDPISEHNRLYWYRQTLGQGPEFLTYFQNEAQLEKSRLLSDRFSAERPKGSFSTLEIQRTEQGDSAMYLCASSVGSQGDVTNEKLFFGSGTQLSVL.